This T cell receptor (beta chain) was identified during a study of graft-versus-host responses after intestinal transplantation. Study-wide context: Multivisceral, liver-intestinal, or isolated intestinal transplants were given to recipients. Study observations and caveats: GvH clonotypes were identified within recipient marrow, with a subset emerging first in ileum or blood. Within the allografts of patients who had graft-donor T cell macrochimerism, graft-versus-host to host-versus-graft clonal ratios were high.

The data were produced by immunoSEQ multiplex PCR, yet TCRdb's version contains in-frame clones alone and is incomplete. The table has tens of thousands of clones, around 87% seen once. For this clone: Its matching antigen is unknown. At one end, the junction sequence differs from germline, possibly due to a read error.

Germline V lookup: CDR1 MNHEY, CDR2 SMNVEV (reference sequence). The CDR3 has 15 amino acids. The input for sequencing was unstimulated CD8+ T cells sorted from spleen or lymph node cells, taken before transplant. The TCR sequence derives from a human donor who was the organ donor for an intestinal transplant. The V call is TRBV27, the J call TRBJ2-7; the match to TRBD2 covers 8 bases. This CDR3 reads CTSRAFGREGYEQYF. The CDR3 nucleotides read TGTACCAGCAGAGCATTCGGGAGGGAGGGGTACGAGCAGTACTTC.